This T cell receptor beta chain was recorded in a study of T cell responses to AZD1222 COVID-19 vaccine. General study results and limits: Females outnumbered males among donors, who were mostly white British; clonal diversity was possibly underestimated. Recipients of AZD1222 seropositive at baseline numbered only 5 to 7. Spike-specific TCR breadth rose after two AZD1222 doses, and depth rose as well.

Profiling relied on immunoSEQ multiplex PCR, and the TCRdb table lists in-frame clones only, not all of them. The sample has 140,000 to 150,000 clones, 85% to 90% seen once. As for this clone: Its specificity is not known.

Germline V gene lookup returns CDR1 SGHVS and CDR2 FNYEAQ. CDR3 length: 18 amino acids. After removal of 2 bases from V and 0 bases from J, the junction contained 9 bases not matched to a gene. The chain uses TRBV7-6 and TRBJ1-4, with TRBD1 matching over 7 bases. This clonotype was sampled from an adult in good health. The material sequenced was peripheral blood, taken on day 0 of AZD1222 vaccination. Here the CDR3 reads CASSLTPAGGATNEKLFF. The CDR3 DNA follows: TGTGCCAGCAGCTTAACGCCGGCAGGGGGAGCAACTAATGAAAAACTGTTTTTT.